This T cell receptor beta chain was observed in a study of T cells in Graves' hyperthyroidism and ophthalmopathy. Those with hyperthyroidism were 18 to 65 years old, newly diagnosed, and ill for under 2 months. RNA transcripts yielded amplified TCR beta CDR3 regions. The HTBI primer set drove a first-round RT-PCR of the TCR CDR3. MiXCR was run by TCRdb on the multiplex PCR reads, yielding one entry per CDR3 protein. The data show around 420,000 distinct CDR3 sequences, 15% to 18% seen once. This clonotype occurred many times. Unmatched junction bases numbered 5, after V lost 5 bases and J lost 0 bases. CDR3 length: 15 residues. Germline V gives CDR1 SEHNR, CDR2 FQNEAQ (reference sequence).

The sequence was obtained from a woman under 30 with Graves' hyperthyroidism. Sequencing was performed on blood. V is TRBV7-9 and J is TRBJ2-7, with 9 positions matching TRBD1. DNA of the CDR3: TGTGCCAGCAGCGACCGGGACAGGGCCTCCTACGAGCAGTACTTC. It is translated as CASSDRDRASYEQYF.